The 20 T cell receptor beta chains in this list originate from one sample, sequenced in a study of T-cell memory formation after mild COVID-19. Each CDR3 protein is one row after TCRdb ran MiXCR on the 5' RACE reads. The sample lists 250,000 to 300,000 distinct CDR3 sequences, approximately 19% occurring once. The sample taken for sequencing was PBMCs or a T cell subset sorted from them (not recorded which). The receptor source for this set is a young man who had mild COVID-19 (a few samples of this study predate the infection). Cell type and time point are not known.

This clonotype showed up just a few times. CDR3 DNA: TGTGCCAGCAGTTACGCGGTACTGGGCACACATGGGTACACTGAAGCTTTCTTT. Encoded protein: CASSYAVLGTHGYTEAFF. This chain connects TRBV6-2 or TRBV6-3 to TRBJ1-1; unclear D gene. This CDR3 comprises 18 residues. The V and J ends lost 2 bases and 3 bases respectively, with 22 bases between them. Germline loops: CDR1 MNHEY, CDR2 SVGEGT.

This clonotype was found many times. The genes are TRBV7-9 and TRBJ2-1; no firm D call. Germline V gene data show CDR1 as SEHNR and CDR2 as FQNEAQ (reference sequence). The CDR3 totals 15 residues. Trimming removed 5 bases from V and 8 bases from J, with 19 bases in between. The CDR3 sequence is CASSGAPGPADEQFF. The CDR3 DNA sequence: TGTGCCAGCAGCGGCGCCCCCGGGCCCGCGGATGAGCAGTTCTTC.

V gene TRBV4-3 combines with J gene TRBJ2-1, with 10 bases matching TRBD1. CDR1 and CDR2 (germline): LGHNA, YSLEER. CDR3 length: 18 residues. V lost 3 bases and J lost 6; bases outside the gene matches: 14. The CDR3 DNA reads as TGCGCCAGCAGCCAGGGCCCCCGTGGGACAGGGGTAAGCAATGAGCAGTTCTTC. The encoded protein is CASSQGPRGTGVSNEQFF.

The gene calls are TRBV7-9 and TRBJ2-7; 9 bases are shared with TRBD1. This CDR3 contains 12 residues. The ends lost 5 bases at V and 7 bases at J; junction bases unmatched: 3. Germline V gives CDR1 SEHNR, CDR2 FQNEAQ (reference sequence). CDR3 DNA: TGTGCCAGCAGCAGCGGACAGGGGGAGCAGTACGTC. Encoded protein: CASSSGQGEQYV.

The chain combines TRBV29-1 with TRBJ2-2; TRBD1 matches 9 bases. The CDR3 length is 15 residues. Looked up from germline, CDR1 is SQVTM and CDR2 is ANQGSEA. The V gene end was trimmed by 4 bases and the J gene end by 5 bases; junction bases not matched to a gene: 8. CDR3 coding DNA: TGCAGCGTTGGAGGGACAGGGTCTGGAACCGGGGAGCTGTTTTTT. Translating it yields CSVGGTGSGTGELFF.

V and J are TRBV12-3 or TRBV12-4 and TRBJ2-3; D is possibly TRBD1 (6 bases). V dropped 4 bases and J dropped 4 bases, with 15 bases sitting between them. CDR3 length: 15 amino acids. The CDR3, as DNA: TGTGCCAGCAGTTCCTACTCAGGGGCAGCAGATACGCAGTATTTT. Translated: CASSSYSGAADTQYF.

The CDR3 sequence: CAWRAVYTGELFF. CDR3 bases: TGTGCCTGGAGGGCAGTTTATACCGGGGAGCTGTTTTTT. V usage is TRBV30 and J usage is TRBJ2-2; no definite D call. The length of the CDR3 is 13 residues. Per germline, CDR1 GTSNPN and CDR2 SVGIG (reference sequence). Trimming shortened V by 3 bases and J by 5 bases, and 10 bases separated the two germline ends.

The chain carries TRBV5-1 and TRBJ2-3; D perhaps matches TRBD2 (7 bases). Trimming stripped 4 bases from V and 1 base from J, with 16 bases between. The CDR3 is 16 amino acids. The germline CDR1 and CDR2 sequences are SGHRS and YFSETQ. The CDR3 region has the DNA TGCGCCAGCAGCCCCAGGGGAGCGGGACGCACAGATACGCAGTATTTT. Amino acid sequence: CASSPRGAGRTDTQYF.

This clonotype occurred a few times. The chain employs TRBV29-1 and TRBJ2-1; TRBD1 matches 8 bases. CDR3 length: 19 residues. V was clipped by 1 base and J by 0 bases; unmatched bases: 14. CDR1 SQVTM and CDR2 ANQGSEA come from the germline V gene. CDR3 loop: CSVEGVKGQVFSSYNEQFF. The DNA for the CDR3 is TGCAGCGTTGAAGGGGTCAAGGGACAGGTCTTTTCCTCCTACAATGAGCAGTTCTTC.

The V call is TRBV28, the J call TRBJ1-4, with D unresolved. Trimming removed 6 bases at V and 7 bases at J, with 12 bases between. Germline CDR1 and CDR2: MDHEN and SYDVKM. This CDR3 region has 13 residues. As DNA, the CDR3 is TGTGCCAGCAGAGCCCAAGCCGGTGAAAAACTGTTTTTT. Protein sequence: CASRAQAGEKLFF. The variable domain in full, completed from reference TRBV28 and TRBJ1-4, reads DVKVTQSSRYLVKRTGEKVFLECVQDMDHENMFWYRQDPGLGLRLIYFSYDVKMKEKGDIPEGYSVSREKKERFSLILESASTNQTSMYLCASRAQAGEKLFFGSGTQLSVL.

This clonotype was seen more than once but under ten times. The chain is built from TRBV10-3 and TRBJ1-5, with TRBD1 matching over 7 bases. The CDR3 covers 15 residues. Germline loops: CDR1 ENHRY, CDR2 SYGVKD. V trimming: 6 bases; J trimming: 3 bases; junction bases outside the gene matches: 8. CDR3 residues: CAISDRAGNNQPQHF. The CDR3 DNA reads TGTGCCATCAGCGACAGGGCGGGGAACAATCAGCCCCAGCATTTT.

In its sample, this clonotype was seen a few times. The chain links TRBV5-1 to TRBJ1-5, with TRBD1 as a possible D gene (6 bases). The CDR3 is 15 residues long. CDR1 and CDR2 (germline): SGHRS, YFSETQ. With 2 bases removed from V and 5 bases from J, the gap between germline ends came to 14 bases. The CDR3 sequence is CASSFSGGLDQPQHF. In nucleotides, the CDR3 is TGCGCCAGCAGCTTTTCGGGGGGCTTAGATCAGCCCCAGCATTTT. The entire variable domain, with the rest obtained from reference TRBV5-1 and TRBJ1-5, is as follows: KAGVTQTPRYLIKTRGQQVTLSCSPISGHRSVSWYQQTPGQGLQFLFEYFSETQRNKGNFPGRFSGRQFSNSRSEMNVSTLELGDSALYLCASSFSGGLDQPQHFGDGTRLSIL.

In this sample, this clonotype turned up a few times. V usage is TRBV5-1 and J usage is TRBJ2-4; 10 nucleotides line up with TRBD1. J gave up 6 bases and V 2 bases, and 5 bases lay outside the gene matches. The CDR3 consists of 15 residues. Germline V gene sequence: CDR1 SGHRS, CDR2 YFSETQ. CDR3 amino acids: CASSLDRGRGNIQYF. In DNA form, the CDR3 reads TGCGCCAGCAGCTTAGACAGGGGGCGCGGAAACATTCAGTACTTC.

This clonotype was counted between two and nine times. This chain joins TRBV6-2 or TRBV6-3 and TRBJ2-3, with unresolved D. This CDR3 has 15 amino acids. CDR1 is MNHEY, CDR2 SVGEGT, per germline. V was pared by 4 bases and J by 5 bases, with 16 bases between. The CDR3 nucleotides are TGTGCCAGCAGTTCTGTACGCGTGGGTGGAGATACGCAGTATTTT. This sequence encodes CASSSVRVGGDTQYF.

The gene calls are TRBV7-9 and TRBJ2-7, with D possibly being TRBD1 (5 bases). The germline V and J ends were trimmed by 8 bases and 2 bases, with 16 bases remaining between them. The CDR3 spans 14 residues. The germline gives CDR1 SEHNR, CDR2 FQNEAQ (reference sequence). The CDR3 loop reads CASLDGRVPYEQYF. The CDR3 nucleotides are TGTGCCAGCCTTGATGGCAGGGTCCCCTACGAGCAGTACTTC.

This clonotype was detected ten times or more. CDR3 nucleotides: TGCGCCAGCAGCCTTCTGGGGGGGGTCCACAATGAGCAGTTCTTC. Residues: CASSLLGGVHNEQFF. The chain couples TRBV5-1 to TRBJ2-1, with 7 bases that match TRBD2. Trimming cost V 4 bases and J 5 bases; bases outside gene matches: 9. The germline gives CDR1 SGHRS, CDR2 YFSETQ. The CDR3 consists of 15 residues.

This chain uses TRBV5-6 with TRBJ2-3, with D possibly called TRBD1 or TRBD2 (5 bases each). V lost 6 bases and J 2 bases, leaving 10 bases between the germline ends. This CDR3 is 13 amino acids long. CDR1 SGHDT and CDR2 YYEEEE come from the germline V gene. CDR3 in DNA: TGTGCCAGCACGCTCGGGGCCACAGATACGCAGTATTTT. Its protein is CASTLGATDTQYF.

This clonotype was seen many times. The CDR3 DNA reads TGCAGTGCTAGAGATGAGACCCAGTACTTC. This gives the protein CSARDETQYF. The chain links TRBV20-1 to TRBJ2-5; D uncertain. Trimming cost V 0 bases and J 5 bases, with 1 base left between them. Germline loops: CDR1 DFQATT, CDR2 SNEGSKA (reference sequence). The CDR3 has 10 amino acids.

This clonotype was detected a few times. This chain links TRBV7-2 with TRBJ2-5, with 9 bases matching TRBD2. Germline V gene lookup returns CDR1 SGHTA and CDR2 FQGNSA. The CDR3 is 15 amino acids. J gave up 4 bases and V 2 bases, and 5 bases lay outside the gene matches. CDR3 sequence (DNA): TGTGCCAGCAGCTTATTCCTAGCGGGGTCAGAGACCCAGTACTTC. As protein: CASSLFLAGSETQYF.

This chain links TRBV7-6 with TRBJ2-7; a weak D match, TRBD1 (6 bases). This CDR3 is 13 amino acids long. V lost 4 bases and J lost 2, with 9 bases in between. Germline V gene data show CDR1 as SGHVS and CDR2 as FNYEAQ. The CDR3 region has the DNA TGTGCCAGCAGCTCAGGACAGCCCTACGAGCAGTACTTC. Protein: CASSSGQPYEQYF.